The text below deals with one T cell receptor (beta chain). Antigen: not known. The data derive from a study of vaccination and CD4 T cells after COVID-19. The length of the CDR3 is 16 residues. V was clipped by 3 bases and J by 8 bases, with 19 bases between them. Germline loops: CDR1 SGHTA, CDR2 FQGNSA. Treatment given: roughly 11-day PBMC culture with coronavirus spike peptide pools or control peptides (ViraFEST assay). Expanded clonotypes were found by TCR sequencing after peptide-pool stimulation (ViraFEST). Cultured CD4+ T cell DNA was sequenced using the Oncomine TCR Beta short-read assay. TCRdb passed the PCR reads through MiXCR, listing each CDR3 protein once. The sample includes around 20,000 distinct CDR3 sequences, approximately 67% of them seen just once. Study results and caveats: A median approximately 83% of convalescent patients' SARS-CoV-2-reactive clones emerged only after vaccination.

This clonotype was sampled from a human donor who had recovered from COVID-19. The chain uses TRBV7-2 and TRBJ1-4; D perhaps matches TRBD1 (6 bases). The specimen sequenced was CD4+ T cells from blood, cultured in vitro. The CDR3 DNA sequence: TGTGCCAGCAGCTTGGCTTACAGGGAAAGTGGCGAAAAACTGTTTTTT. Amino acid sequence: CASSLAYRESGEKLFF.